The present entry profiles one T cell receptor (beta chain) with its context. Germline CDR1 SQVTM, CDR2 ANQGSEA. V gave up 6 bases and J gave up 1 base, with 14 bases separating them. The CDR3 covers 14 residues. The data were produced by immunoSEQ multiplex PCR, yet TCRdb's version contains in-frame clones alone and is incomplete. The top ten clones hold more than 3% of a sample with approximately 140,000 clones, around 90% of them seen once. This specimen belongs to a study of T cell responses to AZD1222 COVID-19 vaccine. The receptor was isolated from an adult who received the AZD1222 COVID-19 vaccine. This chain connects TRBV29-1 to TRBJ2-3; possibly TRBD1 for D (6 bases). Sequencing was performed on peripheral blood, taken 28 days after the second AZD1222 dose. CDR3: CSVQQQGGTDTQYF. The CDR3 DNA reads TGCAGCGTCCAGCAACAGGGAGGCACAGATACGCAGTATTTT.